These T cell receptor beta chains were read from a single sample in a study of siplizumab effects on memory and regulatory T cells. Produced via immunoSEQ multiplex PCR; TCRdb's table is partial and in-frame only. The table lists some 41,000 clones, more than 70% of them singletons. Specimen: naive CD4+ T cells sorted from blood. The origin of the receptors is a human donor in good health. Both conserved end residues are part of each CDR3. D genes are given only for firm matches. Size tells how often a clone was seen (once, few, many) or the class of an expanded clone, and some rows leave it out.

size,J,D,V,DNA,CDR3
few,TRBJ1-1,.,TRBV6-6,TGTGCCAGCAGCCCTACCTGGACTGAAGCTTTCTTT,CASSPTWTEAFF
.,TRBJ2-1,TRBD2,TRBV10-3,TGTGCCATCAACCTAGGGACTAGCGCTAATGAGCAGTTCTTC,CAINLGTSANEQFF
.,TRBJ2-7,.,TRBV18,TGTGCCAGCTCACTACTGGACGGACCCTACGAGCAGTACTTC,CASSLLDGPYEQYF
.,TRBJ2-1,.,TRBV5-1,TGCGCCAGCAGCTTGGCGAGTTGGAACAATGAGCAGTTCTTC,CASSLASWNNEQFF
.,TRBJ1-6,.,TRBV5-4,TGTGCCAGCAGCTTGTTGGGGGCGGGGGATTACTCACCCCTCCACTTT,CASSLLGAGDYSPLHF
.,TRBJ1-5,TRBD1,TRBV6-5,TGTGCCAGCAGCGTAGTGTACAGGGGGCATCAGCCCCAGCATTTT,CASSVVYRGHQPQHF
.,TRBJ1-4,TRBD1,TRBV18,TGTGCCAGCTCACGGGACAGTCTTAATGAAAAACTGTTTTTT,CASSRDSLNEKLFF
.,TRBJ2-1,.,TRBV30,TGTGCCTTCCCGGCTGTCCTCCGGGGTTTTTACAATGAGCAGTTCTTC,CAFPAVLRGFYNEQFF
.,TRBJ2-2,TRBD2,TRBV7-3,TGTGCCAGCAGCTTAACCGCGGGAGCAGGGACCGGGGAGCTGTTTTTT,CASSLTAGAGTGELFF
.,TRBJ2-1,.,TRBV7-9,TGTGCCAGCAGCCCCCGGCAGGAAGGGTACAATGAGCAGTTCTTC,CASSPRQEGYNEQFF
.,TRBJ1-1,.,TRBV27,TGTGCCAGCAGTTTATTTAGTCCGAACACTGAAGCTTTCTTT,CASSLFSPNTEAFF
.,TRBJ2-7,.,TRBV5-1,TGCGCCAGCAGCTTGGGGACAGCGAGCTACGAGCAGTACTTC,CASSLGTASYEQYF
few,TRBJ1-6,.,TRBV5-1,TGCGCCAGCAGCCCCGAGCCGGCAGGGGCCTATAATTCACCCCTCCACTTT,CASSPEPAGAYNSPLHF
few,TRBJ1-5,TRBD1,TRBV10-3,TGTGCCATCAGTGAGTCTGCGACAGGGGAACAGCCCCAGCATTTT,CAISESATGEQPQHF
.,TRBJ2-3,TRBD1,TRBV30,TGTGCCCGTGGGACAGGAGGCACAGATACGCAGTATTTT,CARGTGGTDTQYF
.,TRBJ1-2,.,TRBV5-5,TGTGCCAGCAGCTTCGGTCTTTCCCTGGGAATTGGCTACACCTTC,CASSFGLSLGIGYTF
.,TRBJ2-5,.,TRBV5-1,TGCGCCAGCAGCTTGGAAGCGGGCATAGAGACCCAGTACTTC,CASSLEAGIETQYF
.,TRBJ2-7,.,TRBV5-5,TGTGCCAGCAGCTCGTTCCTTACTGGCGAGCAGTACTTC,CASSSFLTGEQYF
.,TRBJ2-1,TRBD1,TRBV4-2,TGTGCCAGCAGCCAGGACAGGGTGTCCTACAATGAGCAGTTCTTC,CASSQDRVSYNEQFF
.,TRBJ2-5,TRBD1,TRBV9,TGTGCCAGCAGCCCCCGGACCGGGACAGTGTACCAAGAGACCCAGTACTTC,CASSPRTGTVYQETQYF
.,TRBJ2-1,.,TRBV5-4,TGTGCCAGCAGCTTTCGCAATGAGCAGTTCTTC,CASSFRNEQFF
.,TRBJ1-3,.,TRBV4-1,TGCGCCAGCAGCCAAGAAATGGGAGGGGGAAACACCATATATTTT,CASSQEMGGGNTIYF
.,TRBJ2-1,.,TRBV9,TGTGCCAGCAGCGTAGCGGCTAGAGGTTCCTACAATGAGCAGTTCTTC,CASSVAARGSYNEQFF
.,TRBJ2-1,.,TRBV5-1,TGCGCCAGCAGCTTTAGTTCGACAGGTAGATACAATGAGCAGTTCTTC,CASSFSSTGRYNEQFF
.,TRBJ2-5,TRBD2,TRBV30,TGTGCCTGGAACGGGAGGGCCAGGCACAACGTACTAAACCGAGAGACCCAGTACTTC,CAWNGRARHNVLNRETQYF
.,TRBJ1-1,TRBD1,TRBV5-1,TGCGCCAGCAGCGGGACAGTTTCAATGAACACTGAAGCTTTCTTT,CASSGTVSMNTEAFF
.,TRBJ2-7,.,TRBV2,TGTGCCAGCAGTGAAATACGGCTTACTTACGAGCAGTACTTC,CASSEIRLTYEQYF
.,TRBJ1-2,.,TRBV5-1,TGCGCCAGCAGCTTGCGGGGCACTTTAAACTATGGCTACACCTTC,CASSLRGTLNYGYTF
.,TRBJ2-3,TRBD2,TRBV5-4,TGTGCCAGCAGCCGGACTAGCGGGAGATCTACGGCTAGCACAGATACGCAGTATTTT,CASSRTSGRSTASTDTQYF
.,TRBJ1-2,.,TRBV6-1,TGTGCCAGCAGTGAAGGCAGGGTTACAGGCTACACCTTC,CASSEGRVTGYTF
.,TRBJ1-3,.,TRBV2,TGTGCCAGCAGGAGAGATGGGATCTCTGGAAACACCATATATTTT,CASRRDGISGNTIYF
once,TRBJ1-5,.,TRBV6-1,TGTGCCAGCAGTGAAGTGGATAGGAGGGATCAGCCCCAGCATTTT,CASSEVDRRDQPQHF
.,TRBJ2-5,.,TRBV29-1,TGCAGCGCCTGGGGCGGTGCAGAGACCCAGTACTTC,CSAWGGAETQYF